Below are 5 T cell receptor beta chains sequenced from a single sample in a study of healthy donors' naive CD4 and CD8 T cells (dated by TCRdb to between 2015 and 2016). Sequenced using a 454 GS FLX Titanium. A previously published linear amplification protocol was used to construct TCR libraries from roughly 550 ng of total RNA. The public sequencing data were trimmed at Q25 with fastp and processed into clonotypes with MiXCR by TCRdb, which kept only in-frame beta chains. One record per CDR3 amino acid sequence lists the most common genes and DNA. Counted in this sample were 200,000 or so distinct CDR3 sequences; around three quarters of them appeared once. The top ten hold 2.3% of the sample. The sequenced sample was naive CD4+ and CD8+ T cells sorted from blood, pooled from several donors. The cell subset or site label for this specimen denotes: FACS-sorted naive CD4+ (CD45RO-CD45RA+) and naive CD8+ (CD45RA+CD27bright) T cells. The origin of the receptors is a pool of human donors in good health; the sample pools cells from several healthy donors.

The rearrangement joins TRBV10-3 to TRBJ2-7; unclear D gene. V shed 0 bases and J shed 1 base, with 1 base lying between them. The germline CDR1 and CDR2 sequences are ENHRY and SYGVKD. This CDR3 contains 12 residues. CDR3 coding DNA: TGTGCCATCAGTGAGTCTTCCTACGAGCAGTACTTC. Protein product: CAISESSYEQYF.

The genes are TRBV6-5 and TRBJ2-1; TRBD2 matches at 13 bases. The germline gives CDR1 MNHEY, CDR2 SVGAGI. The CDR3 is 17 amino acids. V lost 6 bases to trimming and J lost 0 bases; unmatched junction nucleotides: 5. The CDR3 loop is CASRGLAGRSSYNEQFF. CDR3 nucleotide sequence: TGTGCCAGCAGGGGACTAGCGGGAAGAAGCTCCTACAATGAGCAGTTCTTC.

The V gene is TRBV29-1, the J gene TRBJ1-1, with D possibly TRBD1 on 6 matching bases. Germline lookup yields CDR1 SQVTM and CDR2 ANQGSEA. CDR3 length equals 12 residues. With 6 bases removed from V and 8 bases from J, the gap between germline ends came to 16 bases. CDR3 coding DNA: TGCAGCGTGGGGACAACTAGTCTCGAAGCTTTCTTT. This encodes CSVGTTSLEAFF.

The chain uses TRBV27 and TRBJ2-1; 9 nucleotides align to TRBD2. Germline trimming cut 6 bases from V and 6 bases from J; bases unmatched to any gene: 9. Germline CDR1 reads MNHEY; CDR2 reads SMNVEV (reference sequence). The CDR3 has 15 residues. The CDR3 DNA reads TGTGCCAGCAGACATAAAGCGGGAGGATTCAATGAGCAGTTCTTC. Translated, it gives CASRHKAGGFNEQFF.

V gene TRBV7-2 combines with J gene TRBJ2-5, with 12 nucleotides matching TRBD2. V trimming: 5 bases; J trimming: 5 bases; junction bases outside the gene matches: 12. The germline gives CDR1 SGHTA, CDR2 FQGNSA. The CDR3 is 17 residues long. The CDR3 coding sequence is TGTGCCAGCAGCCCACGACTAGCGGGGGCCTTTAGGGAGACCCAGTACTTC. Amino acid sequence: CASSPRLAGAFRETQYF. Full variable domain (missing parts from reference TRBV7-2 and TRBJ2-5): GAGVSQSPSNKVTEKGKDVELRCDPISGHTALYWYRQSLGQGLEFLIYFQGNSAPDKSGLPSDRFSAERTGGSVSTLTIQRTQQEDSAVYLCASSPRLAGAFRETQYFGPGTRLLVL.